This T cell receptor beta chain was identified in a study of identifying expanded T cells in peripheral blood. A word on this clone: Antigen unknown.

The CDR3 covers 18 residues. Germline-derived CDR1 and CDR2 are SGHAT and FQNNGV. The ends were cut back, 6 bases at V and 6 bases at J, with 28 bases in the middle. No infections or other immune events were documented during collection. The protocol was immunoSEQ multiplex PCR, while the TCRdb copy is restricted to in-frame clones and leaves out a portion. Of roughly 92,000 clones detected, 85% to 90% appear once; the ten largest clones hold over 15%. Findings of the study overall: Over approximately two and four weeks, about 17 and 20 clones changed, versus around 1.3 between replicates.

The TCR originated in a person aged 18 to 75 in good health. Sequencing used blood. The chain links TRBV11-2 to TRBJ2-3; D is perhaps TRBD2 (7 bases). CDR3 amino acids: CASRESAGARSQGDTQYF. Here the CDR3 DNA reads TGTGCCAGCAGGGAGTCTGCGGGGGCCCGAAGTCAAGGGGATACGCAGTATTTT.